A single sample is the source of the 17 T cell receptor beta chains below, sequenced in a study of blood T cell repertoires in COVID-19. Here immunoSEQ multiplex PCR was the method, and the copy in TCRdb shows in-frame clones only, minus some. The sample has 280,000 or so clones; about 91% are singletons. The sequencing sample was made of peripheral blood. All receptors come from a woman under 40 who had recovered from COVID-19.

The CDR3 here is CAISEETVQETQYF. The CDR3 DNA reads as TGTGCCATCAGTGAGGAGACAGTCCAAGAGACCCAGTACTTC. The V and J genes are TRBV10-3 and TRBJ2-5; D possibly corresponds to TRBD1 (5 bases). The CDR3 totals 14 residues. Trimming took off 2 bases at V and 1 base at J, with 8 bases between the two ends. CDR1 and CDR2 (germline): ENHRY, SYGVKD.

V gene TRBV6-5 combines with J gene TRBJ1-5; the D gene is possibly TRBD1 (5 bases). Germline CDR1 and CDR2: MNHEY and SVGAGI. The CDR3 runs 13 residues. Between the trimmed V and J ends, which lost 6 bases and 6 bases, there was a span of 12 bases. DNA for the CDR3: TGTGCCAGCAGGACGGGGGTGAGTCAGCCCCAGCATTTT. Its translation: CASRTGVSQPQHF.

This chain uses TRBV5-5 with TRBJ2-7, with D possibly being TRBD1 (6 bases). CDR3 length equals 15 residues. Trimming shortened V by 4 bases and J by 2 bases, and 16 bases separated the two germline ends. CDR1 SGHKS and CDR2 YYEKEE come from the germline V gene (reference sequence). This CDR3 is CASSPGVQGPYEQYF. The DNA of the CDR3 is TGTGCCAGCAGCCCCGGGGTTCAGGGGCCCTACGAGCAGTACTTC.

The chain carries TRBV7-2 and TRBJ2-1, with 11 bases identical to TRBD2. The CDR3 length is 14 residues. Germline CDR1 is SGHTA and CDR2 is FQGNSA. V shed 8 bases, J shed 5 bases, and the junction held 5 bases outside the gene matches. CDR3 sequence reads: CASQLAGVNNEQFF. The CDR3 DNA sequence: TGTGCCAGCCAACTAGCGGGGGTCAACAATGAGCAGTTCTTC.

As for this clone: One junction end disagrees with the germline gene, perhaps due to a read error. The chain has TRBV27 and TRBJ2-7, with D unclear. Germline assignment: CDR1 MNHEY and CDR2 SMNVEV (reference sequence). The CDR3 consists of 13 residues. CDR3 in DNA: TGTGCCAGCAGTGCGAACCCCTCCAACGAGCAGTACTTC. Its translation: CASSANPSNEQYF.

This clone appeared a few times. The chain recombines TRBV3-1 (or the pseudogene TRBV3-2) with TRBJ2-2, with a tentative D call TRBD1 (6 bases). V was trimmed by 2 bases and J by 5 bases, leaving 9 bases between them. The CDR3 loop spans 14 amino acids. The V gene's germline CDR1 is LGHDT and CDR2 YNNKEL (reference sequence). CDR3 sequence: CASSQMRGTGELFF. CDR3 DNA: TGTGCCAGCAGCCAAATGAGGGGGACCGGGGAGCTGTTTTTT.

The chain joins TRBV4-1 to TRBJ1-1; 11 bases map to TRBD1. Germline CDR1 MGHRA, CDR2 YSYEKL. The CDR3 extends over 20 amino acids. The J segment lost 0 bases and the V segment lost 3 bases, leaving 15 bases of the junction unmatched. The CDR3 sequence is CASSHLFGTGQGAVNTEAFF. Here the CDR3 DNA reads TGCGCCAGCAGCCACCTTTTTGGAACCGGACAGGGGGCGGTGAACACTGAAGCTTTCTTT.

The chain uses TRBV5-4 and TRBJ2-3, with D uncertain. The length of the CDR3 is 14 residues. The germline CDR1 and CDR2 sequences are SGHNT and YYREEE (reference sequence). V was pared by 1 base and J by 0 bases, with 6 bases between. CDR3 in DNA: TGTGCCAGCAGCTTGTGGCAGAGCACAGATACGCAGTATTTT. As protein: CASSLWQSTDTQYF.

The J gene is TRBJ1-3, the V gene TRBV14, with no clear D. This CDR3 is built from 14 residues. In germline, CDR1 is SGHDN, CDR2 FVKESK. The V and J ends lost 1 base and 4 bases respectively, with 8 bases between them. The CDR3 sequence is CASSQAGYGNTIYF. Here the CDR3 DNA reads TGTGCCAGCAGCCAAGCGGGATACGGAAACACCATATATTTT.

The genes are TRBV19 and TRBJ1-1; D remains ambiguous. Germline V gene lookup returns CDR1 LNHDA and CDR2 SQIVND (reference sequence). The V end lost 1 base, the J end lost 0 bases, and 6 bases lay between the germline ends. This CDR3 region has 14 residues. The CDR3 DNA is TGTGCCAGTAGTATAGTATCCGTGAACACTGAAGCTTTCTTT. This codes for CASSIVSVNTEAFF.

For the CDR3, the DNA is TGTGCCAGCAGCGCAATATCGGGGGGGAATTCACCCCTCCACTTT. Translating it yields CASSAISGGNSPLHF. The chain recombines TRBV7-9 with TRBJ1-6, with TRBD1 as a possible D gene (5 bases). Deletions cut 5 bases from V and 7 bases from J, with 15 bases between. The CDR3 length is 15 residues. Germline V gene sequence: CDR1 SEHNR, CDR2 FQNEAQ (reference sequence).

The J gene is TRBJ1-4, the V gene TRBV6-5; TRBD1 matches at 8 bases. There are 14 residues in the CDR3. The V and J ends lost 11 bases and 7 bases, in that order; junction bases with no gene match: 12. Looked up from germline, CDR1 is MNHEY and CDR2 is SVGAGI. This CDR3 reads CAGKDTGGGEKLFF. The CDR3 DNA reads TGTGCCGGCAAAGATACAGGGGGTGGTGAAAAACTGTTTTTT.

This clone was detected once. This sample also contains other DNA sequences that code for the same CDR3. V gene TRBV5-4 combines with J gene TRBJ2-1; 9 nucleotides align to TRBD2. The length of the CDR3 is 15 residues. CDR1 and CDR2 from the germline V gene are SGHNT and YYREEE (reference sequence). V lost 4 bases to trimming and J lost 3 bases; unmatched junction nucleotides: 5. DNA of the CDR3: TGTGCCAGCAGCCCGCGGGGGGGCATCTACAATGAGCAGTTCTTC. Amino acid sequence: CASSPRGGIYNEQFF.

The genes are TRBV6-5 and TRBJ1-1; TRBD1 aligns across 10 bases. The ends lost 7 bases at V and 1 base at J; junction bases unmatched: 3. CDR1 MNHEY and CDR2 SVGAGI come from the germline V gene. The CDR3 sequence is 14 residues long. The CDR3 DNA sequence: TGTGCCAGCACGGGACAGGGGACGAACACTGAAGCTTTCTTT. Encoded protein: CASTGQGTNTEAFF.

V is TRBV20-1 and J is TRBJ2-7; D is undetermined. Looked up from germline, CDR1 is DFQATT and CDR2 is SNEGSKA (reference sequence). The CDR3 totals 10 residues. Between the trimmed V and J ends, which lost 3 bases and 5 bases, there was a span of 5 bases. The CDR3 DNA follows: TGCAGTGCTAGCTGGCACGAGCAGTACTTC. This sequence encodes CSASWHEQYF.

This clone showed up just once. The chain is built from TRBV5-4 and TRBJ1-4; 11 nucleotides line up with TRBD1. CDR1 SGHNT and CDR2 YYREEE come from the germline V gene (reference sequence). Unmatched junction bases numbered 2, after V lost 4 bases and J lost 0 bases. CDR3 size: 16 residues. CDR3 DNA sequence: TGTGCCAGCAGCGGGGGACAGGGGGCAACTAATGAAAAACTGTTTTTT. Amino acid sequence: CASSGGQGATNEKLFF.

This clone is a singleton in its sample. The chain joins TRBV21-1 to TRBJ1-1. TRBV21-1 is a pseudogene segment. CDR3 length: 17 amino acids. The CDR3 DNA reads TGTGCCAGCAGCAAAGCGGGGAGCAACAGAGGATTTCAGGAAGCTTTCTTT. Its protein is CASSKAGSNRGFQEAFF.